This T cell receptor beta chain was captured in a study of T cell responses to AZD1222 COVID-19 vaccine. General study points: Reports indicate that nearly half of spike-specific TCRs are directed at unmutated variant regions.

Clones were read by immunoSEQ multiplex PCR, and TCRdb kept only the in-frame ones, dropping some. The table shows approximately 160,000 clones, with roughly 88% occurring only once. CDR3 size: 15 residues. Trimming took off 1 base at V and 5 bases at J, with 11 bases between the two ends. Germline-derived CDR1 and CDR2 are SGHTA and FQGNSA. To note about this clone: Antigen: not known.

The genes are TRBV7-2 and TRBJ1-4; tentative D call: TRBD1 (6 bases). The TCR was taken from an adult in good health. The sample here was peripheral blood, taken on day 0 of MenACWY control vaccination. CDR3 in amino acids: CASSLGAGANEKLFF. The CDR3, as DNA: TGTGCCAGCAGCTTAGGGGCAGGGGCGAATGAAAAACTGTTTTTT. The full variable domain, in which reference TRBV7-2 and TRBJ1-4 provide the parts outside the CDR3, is GAGVSQSPSNKVTEKGKDVELRCDPISGHTALYWYRQSLGQGLEFLIYFQGNSAPDKSGLPSDRFSAERTGGSVSTLTIQRTQQEDSAVYLCASSLGAGANEKLFFGSGTQLSVL.